This TCR beta chain is drawn from a study of T-cell memory formation after mild COVID-19. Germline loops: CDR1 MGHRA, CDR2 YSYEKL. The V segment lost 1 base and the J segment 3 bases; nucleotides outside the gene matches: 5. CDR3 length: 15 residues. TCRdb fed the 5' RACE reads into MiXCR, producing one record per CDR3 protein. The sample lists 200,000 or so distinct CDR3 sequences; more than 15% were seen once. A few counts support this clonotype. Input material: PBMCs or a T cell subset sorted from them (not recorded which). The rearrangement links TRBV4-1 to TRBJ2-7, with 8 bases aligning to TRBD1. The clonotype originates from an adult woman who had mild COVID-19 (a few samples of this study predate the infection). Cell type and time point are not known. CDR3 sequence (DNA): TGCGCCAGCAGCCAAGCTCCTGGACAGGGCTACGAGCAGTACTTC. As protein: CASSQAPGQGYEQYF.